The clone carrying this TCR beta chain showed up just a few times. The antigen remains unidentified. V dropped 1 base and J dropped 3 bases, with 7 bases sitting between them. Germline-derived CDR1 and CDR2 are SEHNR and FQNEAQ (reference sequence). The length of the CDR3 is 14 residues. One entry per CDR3 protein, called by TCRdb with MiXCR from the reads. Altogether approximately 89,000 distinct CDR3 sequences are present, roughly 25% being singletons, with the ten largest covering 50%. This sample was included in a study of T cell repertoires in cytomegalovirus infection. Study-wide context: CMV epitopes used comprised recently identified HLA-C-restricted ones and well-studied HLA-B-restricted ones. Both a matching HLA type and CMV infection were indicated by public TCR beta signatures.

Whole-study results and caveats: The cumulative frequency of public TCR beta families identified carriers of CMV plus the relevant HLA. The ex vivo response was dominated by HLA-C-restricted CMV-specific TCR beta clonotypes.

This chain connects TRBV7-9 to TRBJ1-3, with D uncertain. The sequence was collected from a human donor in good health (CMV status not recorded). Some clones in this sample may be carry-over from other donors' samples. The sample here was CD8+ T cells from cultured PBMCs, taken from culture after CMV antigen stimulation. CDR3 protein: CASSLGGFGNTIYF. The CDR3, as DNA: TGTGCCAGCAGCTTAGGGGGATTTGGAAACACCATATATTTT.